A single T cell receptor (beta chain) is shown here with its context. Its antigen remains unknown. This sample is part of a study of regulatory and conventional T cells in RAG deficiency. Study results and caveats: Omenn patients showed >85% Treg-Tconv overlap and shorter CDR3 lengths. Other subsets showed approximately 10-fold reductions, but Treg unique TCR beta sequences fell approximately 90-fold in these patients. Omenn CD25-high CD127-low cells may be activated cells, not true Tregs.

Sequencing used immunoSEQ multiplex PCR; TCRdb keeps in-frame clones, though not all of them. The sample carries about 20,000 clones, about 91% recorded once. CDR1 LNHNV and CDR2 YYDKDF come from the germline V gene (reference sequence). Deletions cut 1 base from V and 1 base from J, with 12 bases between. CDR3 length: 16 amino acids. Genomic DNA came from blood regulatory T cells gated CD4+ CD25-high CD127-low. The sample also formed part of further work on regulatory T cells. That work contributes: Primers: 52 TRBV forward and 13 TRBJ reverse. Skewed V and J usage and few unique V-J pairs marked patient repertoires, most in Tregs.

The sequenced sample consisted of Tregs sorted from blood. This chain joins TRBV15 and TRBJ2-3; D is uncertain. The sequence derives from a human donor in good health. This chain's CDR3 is CATSRVKSRGTDTQYF. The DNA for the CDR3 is TGTGCCACCAGCAGAGTTAAGTCTAGGGGCACAGATACGCAGTATTTT. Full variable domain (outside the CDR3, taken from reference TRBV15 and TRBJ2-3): DAMVIQNPRYQVTQFGKPVTLSCSQTLNHNVMYWYQQKSSQAPKLLFHYYDKDFNNEADTPDNFQSRRPNTSFCFLDIRSPGLGDTAMYLCATSRVKSRGTDTQYFGPGTRLTVL.